What follows describes a single T cell receptor beta chain. These data are taken from a study of blood T cell repertoires in COVID-19. This CDR3 spans 15 amino acids. From germline, CDR1 is SGHRS and CDR2 YFSETQ. V lost 3 bases, J lost 0 bases, and 11 bases lay in between. Per the study methods: Reference gene primer amplification gave nucleated cell count estimates. Sequencing was performed with immunoSEQ multiplex PCR; in TCRdb, only in-frame clones are kept and a portion is missing. V, J and clone size are taken as reported in that table, and D and trimming were inferred from the DNA itself. The data show about 160,000 clones, roughly 80% seen once.

The clonotype originates from a man in his sixties or seventies with acute or convalescent COVID-19. Sequenced input: peripheral blood. The chain carries TRBV5-1 and TRBJ2-3; no firm D call. CDR3 coding DNA: TGCGCCAGCAGCTCCGCAGGTGCTAGCACAGATACGCAGTATTTT. It codes for CASSSAGASTDTQYF.